This TCR beta chain was profiled in a study of neurological immune-mediated disorders. Regarding the study as a whole: HTLV-1-associated myelopathy led in TCR clonal expansion, while multiple sclerosis ranked lowest, below healthy controls. No expanded-clone CDR3 amino acid sequence recurred across subjects, suggesting private TCR-beta repertoires.

The V end lost 1 base, the J end lost 8 bases, and 13 bases lay between the germline ends. Germline values: CDR1 SGHTS, CDR2 YDEGEE. The CDR3 is made up of 14 amino acids. It was by 5'RACE with 10-nucleotide random UMIs that the cDNA was made. Per sequencing run, 15-18 subjects together gave over 170 million TCR-beta sequences. MiXCR, run by TCRdb on the 5' RACE reads, gives a single entry per CDR3 protein. The profile covers some 68,000 distinct CDR3 sequences, with roughly 15% appearing a single time and approximately 4.6% taken by the ten largest. Time point denoted: longitudinal time-point 1 (baseline). This clonotype was counted many times. Its matching antigen is unknown.

Sequenced sample: PBMCs. The sequence derives from a female donor with HTLV-1-associated myelopathy (HAM/TSP). The chain links TRBV5-8 to TRBJ2-1, with D possibly TRBD2 on 5 matching bases. The CDR3 loop is CASSLIPGKHEQFF. The CDR3 DNA reads TGTGCCAGCAGCTTGATACCGGGGAAGCATGAGCAGTTCTTC.